The T cell receptor beta chain under discussion was sequenced for a study of T cells in localized non-small cell lung cancer. Germline lookup yields CDR1 SGHTA and CDR2 FQGTGA. The CDR3 runs 15 residues. V dropped 3 bases and J dropped 5; count of bases not matched to a gene: 3. Study-level results: In the blood, greater T cell density corresponded to longer overall survival. When the top 100 tumor clones were examined, a median approximately 59 of them also appeared in the adjacent lung, which was paired and uninvolved. In uninvolved adjacent lung, T cell clonality reached its highest value, exceeding tumor. Since sequencing was restricted to only one region of the tumor, intratumor heterogeneity remains a possibility.

Libraries were prepared by immunoSEQ multiplex PCR; TCRdb keeps only in-frame clonotypes and omits some of them. The data hold 30,000 to 45,000 clones, with roughly 92% observed a single time. As for this clone: Antigen unknown.

The sequence was obtained from a female donor of 60 years or more with stage I lung adenocarcinoma. V gene TRBV7-3 combines with J gene TRBJ2-3; 12 positions agree with TRBD1. This sample comprised peripheral blood, obtained before any cancer treatment. The CDR3 sequence: CASSLGTGGRDTQYF. The CDR3 region has the DNA TGTGCCAGCAGCTTGGGGACAGGGGGCAGAGATACGCAGTATTTT. Full variable domain (outside the CDR3, taken from reference TRBV7-3 and TRBJ2-3): GAGVSQTPSNKVTEKGKYVELRCDPISGHTALYWYRQSLGQGPEFLIYFQGTGAADDSGLPNDRFFAVRPEGSVSTLKIQRTERGDSAVYLCASSLGTGGRDTQYFGPGTRLTVL.